The TCR beta chain under discussion was sequenced for a study of tumor and adjacent non-tumor tissue in lung cancer. Across the study: The cohort had roughly 12 adenocarcinoma, a couple of squamous cell and 1 small cell patients. General observations from the study: Tumor TCR diversity, when higher, was linked to shorter survival. Normal lung showed higher cumulative top 100 clone frequency than tumor.

A remark on this clonotype: Antigen unknown.

V shed 5 bases and J shed 4 bases, with 3 bases lying between them. This CDR3 region has 11 residues. CDR1 is SGHVS and CDR2 is FQNEAQ in the germline V gene. Three rounds of nested PCR, following a modified ARM-PCR protocol, produced the TCRbeta library. MiXCR was run by TCRdb on the multiplex PCR reads, yielding one entry per CDR3 protein. The sample yields approximately 66,000 distinct CDR3 sequences, about 61% seen once. RNA was extracted from bulk tissue without any cell sorting. The normal lung tissue was taken more than 3 cm from the tumor edge. The chain carries TRBV7-8 and TRBJ1-5; the D is unclear. The sample consisted of distant non-tumor lung tissue. The source of this sequence is a man in his 70s with non-small cell lung cancer. CDR3 sequence reads: CASSPNQPQHF. CDR3 DNA: TGTGCCAGCAGCCCGAATCAGCCCCAGCATTTT.